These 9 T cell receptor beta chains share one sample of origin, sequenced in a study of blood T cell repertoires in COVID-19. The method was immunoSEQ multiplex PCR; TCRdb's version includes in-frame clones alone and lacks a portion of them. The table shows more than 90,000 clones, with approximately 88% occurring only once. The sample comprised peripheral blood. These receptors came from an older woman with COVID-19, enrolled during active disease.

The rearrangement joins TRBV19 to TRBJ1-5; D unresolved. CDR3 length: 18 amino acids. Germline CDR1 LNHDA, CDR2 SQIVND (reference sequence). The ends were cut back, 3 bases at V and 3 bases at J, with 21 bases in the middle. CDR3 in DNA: TGTGCCAGTAGTATCGCCGCGGGCAGTATGGGTCACAATCAGCCCCAGCATTTT. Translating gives CASSIAAGSMGHNQPQHF.

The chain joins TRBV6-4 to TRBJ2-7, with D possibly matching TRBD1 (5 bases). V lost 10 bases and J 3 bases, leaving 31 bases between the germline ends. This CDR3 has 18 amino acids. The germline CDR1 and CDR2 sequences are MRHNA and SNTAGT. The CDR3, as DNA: TGTGCCACCCAAGGGGTGGAGTTGGCCCAGAGCAACTTCTACGAGCAGTACTTC. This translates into CATQGVELAQSNFYEQYF.

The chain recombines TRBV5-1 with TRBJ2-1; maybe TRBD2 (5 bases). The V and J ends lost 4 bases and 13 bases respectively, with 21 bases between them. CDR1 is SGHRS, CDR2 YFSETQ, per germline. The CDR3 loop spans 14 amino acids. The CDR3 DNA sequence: TGCGCCAGCAGCGTTGACCGGGAACTACAAACCCAGTTCTTC. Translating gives CASSVDRELQTQFF.

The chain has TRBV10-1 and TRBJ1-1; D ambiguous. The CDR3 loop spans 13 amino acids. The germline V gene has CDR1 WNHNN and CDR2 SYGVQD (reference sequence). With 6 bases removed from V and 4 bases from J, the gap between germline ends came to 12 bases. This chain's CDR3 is CASRLSESTEAFF. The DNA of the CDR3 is TGCGCCAGCAGATTAAGTGAGAGCACTGAAGCTTTCTTT.

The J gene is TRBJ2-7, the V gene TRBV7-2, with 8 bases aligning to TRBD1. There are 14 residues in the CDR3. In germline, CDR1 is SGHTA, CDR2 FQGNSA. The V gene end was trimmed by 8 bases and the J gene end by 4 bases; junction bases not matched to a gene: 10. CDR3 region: CASATPGGAYEQYF. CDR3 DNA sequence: TGTGCCAGCGCGACTCCAGGGGGCGCGTACGAGCAGTACTTC.

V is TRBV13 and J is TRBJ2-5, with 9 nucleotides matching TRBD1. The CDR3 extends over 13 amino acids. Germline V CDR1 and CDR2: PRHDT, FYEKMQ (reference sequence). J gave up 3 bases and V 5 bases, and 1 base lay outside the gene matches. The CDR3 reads CASSRDREETQYF. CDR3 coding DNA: TGTGCCAGCAGCCGGGACAGGGAAGAGACCCAGTACTTC.

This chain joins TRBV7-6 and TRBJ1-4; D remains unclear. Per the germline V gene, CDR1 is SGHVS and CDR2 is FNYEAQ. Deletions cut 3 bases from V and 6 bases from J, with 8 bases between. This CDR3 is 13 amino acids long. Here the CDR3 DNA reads TGTGCCAGCAGCTTGTTTCAGGATGAAAAACTGTTTTTT. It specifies CASSLFQDEKLFF.

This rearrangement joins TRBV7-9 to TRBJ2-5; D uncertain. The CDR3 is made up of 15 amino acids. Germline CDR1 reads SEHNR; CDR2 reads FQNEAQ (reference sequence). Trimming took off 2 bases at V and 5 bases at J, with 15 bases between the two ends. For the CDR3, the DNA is TGTGCCAGCAGCTTAACGGGTTCCCAAGCGGAGACCCAGTACTTC. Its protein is CASSLTGSQAETQYF.

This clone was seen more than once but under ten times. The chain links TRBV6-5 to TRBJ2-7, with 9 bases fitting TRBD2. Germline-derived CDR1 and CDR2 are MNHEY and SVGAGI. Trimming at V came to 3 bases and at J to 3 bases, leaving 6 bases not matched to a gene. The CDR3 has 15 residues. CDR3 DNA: TGTGCCAGCAGTTATCACTGGCGGGGGGGCTACGAGCAGTACTTC. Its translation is CASSYHWRGGYEQYF.